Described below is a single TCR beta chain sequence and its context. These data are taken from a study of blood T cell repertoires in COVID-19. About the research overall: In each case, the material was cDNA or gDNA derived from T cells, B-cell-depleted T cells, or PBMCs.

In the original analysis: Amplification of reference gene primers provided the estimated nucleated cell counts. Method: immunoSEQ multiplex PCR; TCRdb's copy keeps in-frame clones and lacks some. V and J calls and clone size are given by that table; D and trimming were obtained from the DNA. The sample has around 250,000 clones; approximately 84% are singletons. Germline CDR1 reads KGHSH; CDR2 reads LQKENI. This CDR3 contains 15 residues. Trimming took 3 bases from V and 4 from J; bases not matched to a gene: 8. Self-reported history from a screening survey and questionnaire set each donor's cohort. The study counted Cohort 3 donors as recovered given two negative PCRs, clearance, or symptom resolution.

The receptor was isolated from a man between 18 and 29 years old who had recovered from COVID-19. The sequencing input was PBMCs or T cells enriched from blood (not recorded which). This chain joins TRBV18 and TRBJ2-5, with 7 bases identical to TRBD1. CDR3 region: CASSPSDAGGETQYF. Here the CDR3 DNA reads TGTGCCAGCTCACCCTCGGACGCAGGGGGAGAGACCCAGTACTTC.